The 8 T cell receptor beta chains presented below share a single source sample, sequenced in a study of blood T cell repertoires in COVID-19. The assay was immunoSEQ multiplex PCR, and TCRdb's table has in-frame clones only and misses some. Among about 210,000 clones listed, approximately 80% were seen once. The sequencing sample was made of PBMCs or T cells enriched from blood (not recorded which). These receptor sequences come from a woman aged 45-65 years with acute COVID-19.

This clone was observed a handful of times. One junction end does not reproduce the germline sequence, and a read error may be involved. This chain links TRBV7-7 with TRBJ2-2; TRBD2 aligns across 12 bases. CDR3 length equals 16 residues. Germline V lookup: CDR1 SSHAT, CDR2 FNYEAQ (reference sequence). The CDR3 loop reads CASSPPSGGVGGELFF. The CDR3 DNA sequence: TGTGCTAGCAGCCCTCCTAGCGGGGGGGTTGGCGGGGAGCTGTTTTTT. Based on the CDR3 plus reference TRBV7-7 and TRBJ2-2, the full variable domain is GAGVSQSPRYKVTKRGQDVTLRCDPISSHATLYWYQQALGQGPEFLTYFNYEAQPDKSGLPSDRFSAERPEGSISTLTIQRTEQRDSAMYRCASSPPSGGVGGELFFGEGSRLTVL.

The rearrangement uses TRBV19 and TRBJ1-2, with D maybe TRBD1 (6 bases). Germline CDR1 and CDR2: LNHDA and SQIVND (reference sequence). The CDR3 runs to 13 residues. Trimming left V 9 bases short and J 7 bases short, with 18 bases between. The CDR3 sequence is CASRQGSAGGYTF. The CDR3, as DNA: TGTGCCAGCCGCCAGGGGTCGGCGGGTGGCTACACCTTC.

This chain uses TRBV7-9 with TRBJ2-3; TRBD1 matches 7 bases. Germline CDR1 is SEHNR and CDR2 is FQNEAQ (reference sequence). The CDR3 covers 15 residues. With V trimmed by 7 bases and J by 4 bases, 11 bases remained unmatched. CDR3 protein: CASTRRGQGADTQYF. The DNA for the CDR3 is TGTGCCAGCACCCGAAGAGGGCAGGGGGCAGATACGCAGTATTTT.

The gene calls are TRBV19 and TRBJ1-5; D unclear. The CDR3 runs to 14 residues. Per germline, CDR1 LNHDA and CDR2 SQIVND (reference sequence). V was trimmed by 7 bases and J by 9 bases, leaving 19 bases between them. CDR3 nucleotide sequence: TGTGCCAGTACGGGCAGACCGGGAGGTACGCCCCAGCATTTT. It encodes CASTGRPGGTPQHF.

The chain combines TRBV4-3 with TRBJ2-3, with 7 positions matching TRBD2. Trimming removed 0 bases from V and 0 bases from J; junction bases left unmatched: 3. Germline CDR1 is LGHNA and CDR2 is YSLEER. The CDR3 totals 16 residues. The CDR3 nucleotides read TGCGCCAGCAGCCAAGATCGGGGAGGGAGCACAGATACGCAGTATTTT. Its translation: CASSQDRGGSTDTQYF.

This chain uses TRBV28 with TRBJ2-1, with D hard to call. CDR3 size: 15 residues. The ends were cut back, 2 bases at V and 6 bases at J, with 14 bases in the middle. CDR1 is MDHEN and CDR2 is SYDVKM in the germline V gene. The CDR3 coding sequence is TGTGCCAGCAGTTTACCAAGAAGCAGGTCCAATGAGCAGTTCTTC. It specifies CASSLPRSRSNEQFF.

V usage is TRBV29-1 and J usage is TRBJ2-3, with 15 bases lining up with TRBD2. The length of the CDR3 is 16 residues. Germline-derived CDR1 and CDR2 are SQVTM and ANQGSEA. J gave up 1 base and V 6 bases, and 5 bases lay outside the gene matches. The CDR3 nucleotides read TGCAGCGTGGCTGGACTAGCGGGAGGGGGCACAGATACGCAGTATTTT. Translated, it gives CSVAGLAGGGTDTQYF.

This clone was counted once. The chain couples TRBV27 to TRBJ2-7; 7 bases are shared with TRBD1. CDR3 length: 14 amino acids. CDR1 MNHEY and CDR2 SMNVEV come from the germline V gene (reference sequence). The V and J ends lost 8 bases and 4 bases, in that order; junction bases with no gene match: 11. CDR3 amino acids: CASGPRQGNYEQYF. In DNA, the CDR3 is TGTGCCAGCGGCCCCCGACAGGGCAATTACGAGCAGTACTTC.